This is a list of T cell receptor beta chains from one sample in a study of human T cells and chemical hapten exposure. TCRdb analysed the RACE reads with MiXCR anew, one entry per CDR3 protein. The sample lists some 330,000 distinct CDR3 sequences; about 5.4% were seen once. Material: whole blood, obtained in connection with sensitization to the hapten diphenylcyclopropenone (DPC). These receptors all stem from a woman aged 18-29 years with alopecia areata. Some clones in this sample may be carry-over from other donors' samples. Each CDR3 is given without its conserved first and last residue. A D gene is named only where the DNA matches it firmly. Clone size appears in some rows only: once, few, many, or a class for an expanded clone.

d_gene	v_gene	abundance	j_gene	CDR3aa
.	TRBV12-3/TRBV12-4	many	TRBJ1-5	ASSLMSSSISNQPQH
.	TRBV4-3	many	TRBJ2-3	ASSQESLDTQY
.	TRBV5-1	few	TRBJ1-1	ASSLYGSLSTEAF
.	TRBV7-2	many	TRBJ2-3	ASSRVPDTQY
TRBD1	TRBV6-5	few	TRBJ1-5	ASRGTGTLGNQPQH
.	TRBV27	few	TRBJ2-1	ASSLKGSNEQF
.	TRBV28	many	TRBJ1-2	ASSLSLTNYGYT
.	TRBV10-3	.	TRBJ2-3	AIRSGLDLGTDTQY
.	TRBV9	.	TRBJ1-2	ASSVEDGANYGYT
TRBD2	TRBV7-3	.	TRBJ2-5	ASSLTGGSETQY
.	TRBV19	few	TRBJ1-2	ASSRKTGYGYT
.	TRBV4-3	many	TRBJ2-5	ASSQDMMGGLETQY
.	TRBV27	many	TRBJ1-2	ASSYGGFWGYT
.	TRBV4-2	.	TRBJ2-1	ASSLDKGPYNEQF
TRBD1	TRBV20-1	few	TRBJ1-4	SARDPRGPSNEKLF
.	TRBV12-3/TRBV12-4	many	TRBJ1-5	ASSYALNQPQH
.	TRBV18	.	TRBJ1-2	ASSTSTSDGYT
TRBD1	TRBV6-2/TRBV6-3	.	TRBJ1-1	ASSCDRAYMNTEAF
.	TRBV7-7	many	TRBJ2-7	ASSLGAGALDEQY
.	TRBV7-8	many	TRBJ1-1	ASSPNGGGTEAF
.	TRBV5-4	.	TRBJ1-1	ASSFSGSMNTEAF
TRBD1	TRBV20-1	many	TRBJ1-4	SAPVTGAGKLF
.	TRBV7-2	many	TRBJ1-2	ASSREVRYYGYT
.	TRBV9	few	TRBJ2-6	ASSIQTGPLSSGANVLT
.	TRBV27	many	TRBJ1-5	ASSRTAWESNQPQH
.	TRBV12-3/TRBV12-4	.	TRBJ2-7	ASRADSSYEQY
.	TRBV20-1	many	TRBJ1-2	SATGTDDQLYGYT
.	TRBV5-1	many	TRBJ1-4	ASSLEGRGGTNEKLF
.	TRBV20-1	few	TRBJ1-1	SAPKGGTEAF
TRBD2	TRBV20-1	many	TRBJ2-3	SSTSGGALGTQY
.	TRBV7-2	many	TRBJ2-3	ASSRATDTQY
.	TRBV11-3	.	TRBJ2-5	ASSLDPSQETQY
.	TRBV7-2	many	TRBJ1-6	ASSLARAGNNSPLH
.	TRBV18	.	TRBJ2-2	ASSPRPAGELF
.	TRBV2	few	TRBJ2-6	ASSRDQPPGANVLT
TRBD1	TRBV14	few	TRBJ1-1	ASSPLRTGMNTEAF
.	TRBV28	.	TRBJ1-1	ASRPDSLNTEAF
TRBD1	TRBV29-1	many	TRBJ1-1	SVTGTVNTEAF
TRBD1	TRBV12-3/TRBV12-4	many	TRBJ1-2	ASSWGQHHYGYT
TRBD1	TRBV7-9	few	TRBJ1-3	ASSPGQGDTIY
TRBD1	TRBV10-2	many	TRBJ2-6	ASSPGQGSGANVLT
TRBD1	TRBV7-2	.	TRBJ1-1	ASSLVPGGNTEAF
.	TRBV24-1	few	TRBJ2-7	ATSDFEGNNEQY
TRBD1	TRBV6-2/TRBV6-3	.	TRBJ1-4	ASSSGQALEKLF
.	TRBV12-3/TRBV12-4	few	TRBJ2-3	ASSYAGTPPY
.	TRBV6-6	many	TRBJ2-3	ASRSGLLTDTQY
.	TRBV5-1	many	TRBJ2-1	ASSLETGRYNEQF
.	TRBV27	many	TRBJ2-3	ASSPGTGYTDTQY
.	TRBV20-1	few	TRBJ2-7	SARIRSSYEQY
TRBD2	TRBV3-1	.	TRBJ2-1	ASSRSGLAGGSSYNEQF
TRBD2	TRBV5-1	many	TRBJ2-5	ASSMLTSGQETQY
TRBD2	TRBV3-1	.	TRBJ2-2	ASLRLADRDNTGELF